This T cell receptor beta chain was found in a study of blood T cell repertoires in COVID-19. About the study: From the United States, Italy and Spain came samples of acute and convalescent COVID-19. The analysed material was cDNA or gDNA that came from T cells, B-cell-depleted T cells, or PBMCs.

The CDR3 runs 15 residues. V was shortened by 3 bases and J by 7 bases, with 19 bases between the two germline ends. The germline V gene encodes CDR1 DFQATT and CDR2 SNEGSKA (reference sequence). In the source study's methods: The authors estimated nucleated cell counts from reference gene primer amplification. TCRdb keeps only in-frame clones here, not all; method: immunoSEQ multiplex PCR. Clone size and V and J calls were adopted from that table, with D and trimming inferred from the DNA. Of tens of thousands of clones listed, around 89% are singletons. The rearrangement uses TRBV20-1 and TRBJ1-5; D may be TRBD1 (5 bases). This sequence originates from a man between 65 and 85 years old with active or convalescent COVID-19. Specimen: peripheral blood. The chain's CDR3 is CSASQGSGYGQPQHF. The CDR3 DNA follows: TGCAGTGCTAGTCAGGGATCCGGTTACGGACAGCCCCAGCATTTT.